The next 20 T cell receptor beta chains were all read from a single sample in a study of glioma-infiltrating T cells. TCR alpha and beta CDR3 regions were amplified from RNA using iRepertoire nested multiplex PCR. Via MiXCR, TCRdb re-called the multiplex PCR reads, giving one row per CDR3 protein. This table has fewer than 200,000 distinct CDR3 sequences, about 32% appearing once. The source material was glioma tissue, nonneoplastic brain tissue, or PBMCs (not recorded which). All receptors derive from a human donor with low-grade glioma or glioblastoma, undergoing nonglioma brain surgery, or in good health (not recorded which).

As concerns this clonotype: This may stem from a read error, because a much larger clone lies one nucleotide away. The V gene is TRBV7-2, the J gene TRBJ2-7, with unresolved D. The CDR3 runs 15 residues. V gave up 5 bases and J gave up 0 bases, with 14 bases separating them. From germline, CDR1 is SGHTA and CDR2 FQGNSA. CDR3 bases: TGTGCCAGCAGCATTCGCCTGGGAAGCTCCTACGAGCAGTACTTC. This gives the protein CASSIRLGSSYEQYF. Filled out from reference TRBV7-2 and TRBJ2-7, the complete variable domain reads GAGVSQSPSNKVTEKGKDVELRCDPISGHTALYWYRQSLGQGLEFLIYFQGNSAPDKSGLPSDRFSAERTGGSVSTLTIQRTQQEDSAVYLCASSIRLGSSYEQYFGPGTRLTVT.

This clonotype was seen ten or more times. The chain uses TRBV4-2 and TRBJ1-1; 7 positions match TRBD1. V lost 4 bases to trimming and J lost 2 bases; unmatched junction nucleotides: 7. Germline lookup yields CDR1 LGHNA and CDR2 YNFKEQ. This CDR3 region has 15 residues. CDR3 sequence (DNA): TGTGCCAGCAGCCCGGCGGGACAGACTAACACTGAAGCTTTCTTT. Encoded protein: CASSPAGQTNTEAFF.

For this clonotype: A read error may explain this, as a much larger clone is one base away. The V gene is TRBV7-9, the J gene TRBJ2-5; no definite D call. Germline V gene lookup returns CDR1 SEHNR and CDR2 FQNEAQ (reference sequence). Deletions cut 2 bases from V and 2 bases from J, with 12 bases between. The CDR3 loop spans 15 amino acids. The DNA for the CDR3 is TGTGCCAGCAGCTTAACTGGGAAAGTACAAGAGACCCAGTACTTC. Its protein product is CASSLTGKVQETQYF.

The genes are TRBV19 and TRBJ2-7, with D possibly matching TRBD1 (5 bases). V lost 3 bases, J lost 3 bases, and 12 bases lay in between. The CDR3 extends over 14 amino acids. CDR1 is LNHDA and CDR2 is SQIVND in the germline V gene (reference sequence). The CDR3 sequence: CASSIRQGIYEQYF. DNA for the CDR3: TGTGCCAGTAGTATCCGGCAGGGAATCTACGAGCAGTACTTC.

This CDR3 reads CASSELAKEQETQYF. In DNA form, the CDR3 reads TGTGCCAGCAGTGAACTAGCCAAGGAACAAGAGACCCAGTACTTC. The chain employs TRBV6-1 and TRBJ2-5; the D gene is possibly TRBD2 (5 bases). The CDR3 contains 15 residues. Germline lookup yields CDR1 MNHNS and CDR2 SASEGT. Trimming shortened V by 2 bases and J by 2 bases, and 12 bases separated the two germline ends.

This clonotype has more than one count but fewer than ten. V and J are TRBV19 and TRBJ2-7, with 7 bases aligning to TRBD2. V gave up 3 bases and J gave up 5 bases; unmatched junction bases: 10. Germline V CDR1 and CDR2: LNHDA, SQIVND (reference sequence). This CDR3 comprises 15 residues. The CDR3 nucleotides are TGTGCCAGTAGTATTGTCGGCGGGAGTCAGAACGAGCAGTACTTC. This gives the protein CASSIVGGSQNEQYF. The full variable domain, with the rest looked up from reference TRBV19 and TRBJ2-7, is DGGITQSPKYLFRKEGQNVTLSCEQNLNHDAMYWYRQDPGQGLRLIYYSQIVNDFQKGDIAEGYSVSREKKESFPLTVTSAQKNPTAFYLCASSIVGGSQNEQYFGPGTRLTVT.

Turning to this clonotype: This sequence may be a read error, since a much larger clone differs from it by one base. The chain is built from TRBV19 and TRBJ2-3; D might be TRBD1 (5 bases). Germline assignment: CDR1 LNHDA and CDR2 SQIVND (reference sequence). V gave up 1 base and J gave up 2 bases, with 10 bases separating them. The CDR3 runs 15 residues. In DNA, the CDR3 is TGTGCCAGTAGTATAGGCGGCAGGGCCACAGATACGCAGTATTTT. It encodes CASSIGGRATDTQYF.

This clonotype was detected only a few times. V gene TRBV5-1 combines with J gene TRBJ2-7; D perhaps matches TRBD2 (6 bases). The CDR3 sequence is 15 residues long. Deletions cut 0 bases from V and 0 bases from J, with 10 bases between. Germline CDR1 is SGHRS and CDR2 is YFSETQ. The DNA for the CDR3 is TGCGCCAGCAGCTTGGTCGGGGACTTCTCCTACGAGCAGTACTTC. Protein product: CASSLVGDFSYEQYF.

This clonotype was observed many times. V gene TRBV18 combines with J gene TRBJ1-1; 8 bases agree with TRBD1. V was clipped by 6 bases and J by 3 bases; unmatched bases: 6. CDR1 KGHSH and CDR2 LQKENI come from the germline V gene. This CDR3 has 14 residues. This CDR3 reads CASSSTGVHTEAFF. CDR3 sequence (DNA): TGTGCCAGCTCTTCGACAGGGGTACACACTGAAGCTTTCTTT.

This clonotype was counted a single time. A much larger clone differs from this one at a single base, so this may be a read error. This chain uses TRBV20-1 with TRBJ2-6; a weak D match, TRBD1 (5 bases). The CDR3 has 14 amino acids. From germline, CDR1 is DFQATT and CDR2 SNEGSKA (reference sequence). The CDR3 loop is CSARGYSGANALTF. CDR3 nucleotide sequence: TGCAGTGCTAGAGGCTACTCTGGGGCCAACGCCCTGACTTTC.

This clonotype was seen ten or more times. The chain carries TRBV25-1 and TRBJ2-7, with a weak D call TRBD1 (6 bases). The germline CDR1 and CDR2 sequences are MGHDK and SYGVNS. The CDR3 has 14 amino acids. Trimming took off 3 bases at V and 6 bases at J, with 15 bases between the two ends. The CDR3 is CASSDPRGIFEQYF. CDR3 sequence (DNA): TGTGCCAGCAGTGATCCCAGGGGAATCTTCGAGCAGTACTTC.

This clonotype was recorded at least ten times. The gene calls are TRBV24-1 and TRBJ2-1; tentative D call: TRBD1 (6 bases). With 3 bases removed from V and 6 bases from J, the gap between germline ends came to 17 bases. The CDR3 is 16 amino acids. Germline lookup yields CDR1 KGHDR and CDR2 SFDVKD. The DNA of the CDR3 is TGTGCCACCAGTGATACTGACAGGCCCGTCCGCAATGAGCAGTTCTTC. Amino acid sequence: CATSDTDRPVRNEQFF.

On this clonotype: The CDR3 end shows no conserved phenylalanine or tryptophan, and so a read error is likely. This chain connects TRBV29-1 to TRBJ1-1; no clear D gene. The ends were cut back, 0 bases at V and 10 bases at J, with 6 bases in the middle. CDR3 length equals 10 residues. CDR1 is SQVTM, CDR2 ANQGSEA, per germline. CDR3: CSVEEIAAFS. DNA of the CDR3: TGCAGCGTTGAAGAGATAGCAGCTTTCTCT.

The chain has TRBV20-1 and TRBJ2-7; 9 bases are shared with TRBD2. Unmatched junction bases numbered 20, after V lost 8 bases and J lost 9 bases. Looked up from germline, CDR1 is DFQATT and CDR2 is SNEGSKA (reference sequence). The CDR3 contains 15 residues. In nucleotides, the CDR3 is TGCAGTTCTACCGCCCTCGGCGGGAGGGGGAACGGGCAGTACTTC. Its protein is CSSTALGGRGNGQYF.

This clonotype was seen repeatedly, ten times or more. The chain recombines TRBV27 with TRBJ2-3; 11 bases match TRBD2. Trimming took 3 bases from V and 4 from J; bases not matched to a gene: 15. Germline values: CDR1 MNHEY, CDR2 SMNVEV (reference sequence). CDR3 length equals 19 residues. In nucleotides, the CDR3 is TGTGCCAGCAGTTTCGGTCTAGCGGGAGGCCGGAGTAGCCCAGATACGCAGTATTTT. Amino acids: CASSFGLAGGRSSPDTQYF.

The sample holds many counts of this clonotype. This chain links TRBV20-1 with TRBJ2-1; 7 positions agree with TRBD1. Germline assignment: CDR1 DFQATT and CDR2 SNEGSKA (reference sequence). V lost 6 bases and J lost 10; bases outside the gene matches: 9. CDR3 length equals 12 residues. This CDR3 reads CSAGQVKSEQFF. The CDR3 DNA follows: TGCAGTGCAGGACAGGTTAAGAGCGAGCAGTTCTTC.

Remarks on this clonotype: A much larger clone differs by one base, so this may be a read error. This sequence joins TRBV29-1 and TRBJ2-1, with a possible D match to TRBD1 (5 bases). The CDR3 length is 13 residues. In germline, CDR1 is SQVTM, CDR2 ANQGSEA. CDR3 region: CSVPDRTYNEEFF. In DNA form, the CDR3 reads TGCAGCGTTCCGGACCGGACATACAATGAGGAGTTCTTC.

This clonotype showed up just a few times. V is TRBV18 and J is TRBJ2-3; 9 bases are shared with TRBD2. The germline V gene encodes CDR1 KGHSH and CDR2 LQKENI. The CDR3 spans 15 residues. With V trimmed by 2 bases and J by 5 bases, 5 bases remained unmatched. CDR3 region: CASSPGVAGEDTQYF. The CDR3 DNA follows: TGTGCCAGCTCACCAGGAGTAGCGGGAGAAGATACGCAGTATTTT.

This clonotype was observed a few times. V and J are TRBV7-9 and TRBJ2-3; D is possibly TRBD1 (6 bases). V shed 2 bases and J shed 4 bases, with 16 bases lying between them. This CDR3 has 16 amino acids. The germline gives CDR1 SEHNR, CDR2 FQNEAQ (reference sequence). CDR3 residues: CASSLTTGTRADTQYF. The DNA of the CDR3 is TGTGCCAGCAGCTTAACGACAGGAACTCGTGCAGATACGCAGTATTTT.

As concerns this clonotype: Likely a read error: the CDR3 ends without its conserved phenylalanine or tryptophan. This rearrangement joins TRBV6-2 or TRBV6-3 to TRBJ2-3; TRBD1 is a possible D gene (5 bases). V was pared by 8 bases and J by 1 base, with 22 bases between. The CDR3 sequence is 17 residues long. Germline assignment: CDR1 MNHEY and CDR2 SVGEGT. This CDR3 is CASWAVSPPRGTDTQYS. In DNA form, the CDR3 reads TGTGCCAGCTGGGCGGTCTCTCCACCCAGGGGCACAGATACGCAGTATTCT.